This TCR beta chain was sequenced in a study of T cell repertoires in cytomegalovirus infection. The V end was cut by 6 bases, the J end by 6 bases, with 18 bases between. Germline CDR1 and CDR2: MDHEN and SYDVKM. There are 15 residues in the CDR3. From the reads, TCRdb called clonotypes with MiXCR, one entry per CDR3 protein. The sample yields hundreds of thousands of distinct CDR3 sequences, about 11% seen once. The receptor comes from a human donor in good health (CMV status not recorded). Some clones in this sample may be carry-over from other donors' samples. Specimen: PBMCs. The chain has TRBV28 and TRBJ2-1; a weak D match, TRBD2 (6 bases). The CDR3 region has the DNA TGTGCCAGCAGCATTCCGGGACTTACTATCAATGAGCAGTTCTTC. It is translated as CASSIPGLTINEQFF.